What follows describes a single TCR beta chain. The sample is drawn from a study of blood T cell repertoires in COVID-19. Per the original methods: Amplified reference gene primers provided the basis for estimating nucleated cell counts. This table comes from immunoSEQ multiplex PCR, and its TCRdb copy is limited to in-frame clones, with some not included. The V and J calls and clone size are taken from that table; D and trimming were inferred from the DNA. The data hold some 100,000 clones, with roughly nine tenths observed a single time. Sequenced sample: peripheral blood. The TCR was taken from a man aged 55 to 70 with acute or convalescent COVID-19.

CDR3 loop: CASSQKASATEAFF. As DNA, the CDR3 is TGTGCCAGCAGTCAAAAGGCCAGCGCCACTGAAGCTTTCTTT. V gene TRBV3-1 (or the pseudogene TRBV3-2) combines with J gene TRBJ1-1; D uncertain. Per the germline V gene, CDR1 is LGHDT and CDR2 is YNNKEL (reference sequence). The V end was cut by 6 bases, the J end by 4 bases, with 15 bases between. CDR3 length: 14 residues.